This T cell receptor beta chain came from a study of beta chain features in type 1 diabetes. Study-wide results and limits: When Type 1 diabetes patients were examined, their TCRB CDR3s proved moderately but significantly shorter in all four CD4+ subsets. Naive, central memory and regulatory TCRB repertoires appeared more similar among patients than healthy donors.

CDR3 length: 15 amino acids. The J segment lost 4 bases and the V segment lost 5 bases, leaving 10 bases of the junction unmatched. Per germline, CDR1 SGHNT and CDR2 YYREEE (reference sequence). Expressed TCRB transcripts were sequenced, since all the RNA that had been isolated was reverse transcribed. Naive, central memory and regulatory T cell samples averaged about 3.5 million reads. The repertoire was sequenced with immunoSEQ multiplex PCR; TCRdb's copy has only in-frame clones and lacks some. Among 500,000 to 650,000 clones listed, around 12% were seen once. This clone was seen more than once but under ten times. Antigen: not known.

Sequences were obtained from naive CD4+ T cells from blood. This sequence joins TRBV5-4 and TRBJ1-2; 8 nucleotides align to TRBD1. The TCR originated in a man younger than 45 with type 1 diabetes. The CDR3 sequence is CASSLTGQGLYGYTF. CDR3 bases: TGTGCCAGCAGTTTGACTGGACAGGGACTCTATGGCTACACCTTC.